This T cell receptor beta chain was found in a study of blood T cells in healthy people across ages. Overall study findings and caveats: Naive CD4+ cells and diversity were both higher in long-lived donors than in aged donors.

A few counts support this clonotype. Its antigen is undetermined. Sample-barcoded 5' priming and a J-beta primer mix drove a second PCR of 7 to 11 cycles. MiXCR, run by TCRdb on the 5' RACE reads, gives a single entry per CDR3 protein. The sample includes about 1.8 million distinct CDR3 sequences, around 50% of them seen just once. Donors were systemically healthy Caucasian individuals from Russia aged about 6 to 95 years. The CDR3 is 19 amino acids. The germline V and J ends were trimmed by 2 bases and 1 base, with 23 bases remaining between them. The TCR comes from a woman aged 40 to 49 in good health. The chain joins TRBV12-3 or TRBV12-4 to TRBJ2-5; no clear D. The sample taken for sequencing was blood. CDR3 loop: CASSLRSAGQRLLQETQYF. As DNA, the CDR3 is TGTGCCAGCAGTTTAAGATCGGCTGGGCAGAGGCTACTCCAAGAGACCCAGTACTTC.